These 13 T cell receptor beta chains were sequenced from one sample in a study of early T cells in non-severe SARS-CoV-2 infection. TCRdb re-analysed the 5' RACE reads in MiXCR, keeping a single row per CDR3 protein. Of roughly 57,000 distinct CDR3 sequences detected, roughly an eighth appear once; the ten largest clones hold about a tenth. Sequenced material: whole blood, taken at baseline. These TCRs come from an adult who was a healthcare worker with PCR-confirmed SARS-CoV-2 infection or an uninfected control (not recorded which).

The chain carries TRBV5-1 and TRBJ2-7; D is uncertain. Deletions cut 0 bases from V and 3 bases from J, with 7 bases between. Germline V gives CDR1 SGHRS, CDR2 YFSETQ. The CDR3 runs to 13 residues. The CDR3 DNA reads as TGCGCCAGCAGCTTGGAGGTCCACTACGAGCAGTACTTC. This translates into CASSLEVHYEQYF.

This clonotype has just a few counts. V gene TRBV7-9 combines with J gene TRBJ2-2, with D perhaps TRBD1 (6 bases). V dropped 5 bases and J dropped 6 bases, with 19 bases sitting between them. The germline V gene has CDR1 SEHNR and CDR2 FQNEAQ (reference sequence). There are 16 residues in the CDR3. CDR3 in amino acids: CASSPLRGFKAGELFF. The CDR3 DNA sequence: TGTGCCAGCAGCCCCCTCAGGGGATTCAAGGCCGGGGAGCTGTTTTTT.

This clonotype was counted only a few times. This chain uses TRBV7-2 with TRBJ2-5; TRBD2 matches 7 bases. Germline CDR1 is SGHTA and CDR2 is FQGNSA. The CDR3 contains 14 residues. V gave up 5 bases and J gave up 5 bases; unmatched junction bases: 8. The CDR3, as DNA: TGTGCCAGCAGCCCTACCTGGGGAGGGGAGACCCAGTACTTC. The encoded protein is CASSPTWGGETQYF.

In its sample, this clonotype was seen many times. The rearrangement uses TRBV4-3 and TRBJ1-2, with D maybe TRBD1 (6 bases). Trimming took 0 bases from V and 4 from J, leaving 12 bases between them. CDR3 length equals 15 residues. The germline V gene has CDR1 LGHNA and CDR2 YSLEER. The CDR3 region has the DNA TGCGCCAGCAGCCAAGATCTTGGGGGGGCCTATGGCTACACCTTC. Translation: CASSQDLGGAYGYTF.

The chain carries TRBV20-1 and TRBJ1-1; the D is unclear. Germline assignment: CDR1 DFQATT and CDR2 SNEGSKA (reference sequence). The ends were cut back, 3 bases at V and 0 bases at J, with 8 bases in the middle. This CDR3 has 13 amino acids. CDR3 bases: TGCAGTGCTAGGAGTGGGGTGAACACTGAAGCTTTCTTT. As protein: CSARSGVNTEAFF.

This clonotype came up many times. The genes are TRBV4-1 and TRBJ2-1; TRBD1 might be the D (6 bases). CDR1 is MGHRA and CDR2 is YSYEKL in the germline V gene. The CDR3 loop spans 13 amino acids. Trimming removed 3 bases from V and 14 bases from J, with 17 bases in between. CDR3 loop: CASSHEQGPGKFF. In DNA form, the CDR3 reads TGCGCCAGCAGCCATGAACAGGGCCCCGGGAAGTTCTTC.

The V gene is TRBV27, the J gene TRBJ1-1; tentatively, D is TRBD1 (5 bases). Trimming removed 4 bases at V and 6 bases at J, with 18 bases between. The germline V gene encodes CDR1 MNHEY and CDR2 SMNVEV (reference sequence). The CDR3 extends over 15 amino acids. The CDR3 DNA sequence: TGTGCCAGCAGTTACACCCGAAGGGGACGGGCTGAAGCTTTCTTT. Amino acids: CASSYTRRGRAEAFF.

The chain employs TRBV29-1 and TRBJ2-7; D is possibly TRBD1 (7 bases). The CDR3 has 13 residues. Trimming cost V 4 bases and J 1 base, with 11 bases left between them. Germline assignment: CDR1 SQVTM and CDR2 ANQGSEA. In nucleotides, the CDR3 is TGCAGCGTTGGGGCAGGGGGGTCCTACGAGCAGTACTTC. Translation: CSVGAGGSYEQYF.

The J gene is TRBJ2-7, the V gene TRBV12-3 or TRBV12-4; no reliable D call. The CDR3 has 12 residues. V was shortened by 2 bases and J by 4 bases, with 6 bases between the two germline ends. The CDR3 here is CASSLSRYEQYF. The CDR3, as DNA: TGTGCCAGCAGTTTATCCCGGTACGAGCAGTACTTC.

DNA for the CDR3: TGTGCCAGCAGACTTACAGGGGTTAATGAAAAACTGTTTTTT. Translated: CASRLTGVNEKLFF. The V gene is TRBV7-2, the J gene TRBJ1-4; 7 bases fit TRBD1. V shed 6 bases, J shed 4 bases, and the junction held 5 bases outside the gene matches. The germline CDR1 and CDR2 sequences are SGHTA and FQGNSA. The CDR3 sequence is 14 residues long.

This clonotype was counted at least ten times. This chain links TRBV13 with TRBJ2-7, with D perhaps TRBD1 or TRBD2 (5 bases each). Germline V lookup: CDR1 PRHDT, CDR2 FYEKMQ (reference sequence). This CDR3 has 14 amino acids. V was pared by 2 bases and J by 7 bases, with 15 bases between. The CDR3: CASSLRDGRREQYF. The CDR3 DNA reads TGTGCCAGCAGCTTAAGGGACGGTCGTAGGGAGCAGTACTTC.

In this sample, this clonotype turned up a few times. V gene TRBV29-1 combines with J gene TRBJ2-7; TRBD1 agrees at 10 bases. Germline V gene data show CDR1 as SQVTM and CDR2 as ANQGSEA. CDR3 length equals 15 residues. With 3 bases clipped from V and 3 bases from J, the junction kept 8 bases outside the gene matches. The CDR3 protein is CSVDLAGQGSYEQYF. In DNA, the CDR3 is TGCAGCGTTGATCTTGCGGGACAGGGGAGCTACGAGCAGTACTTC.

In its sample, this clonotype was seen many times. The chain carries TRBV20-1 and TRBJ1-1; 7 bases map to TRBD1. Looked up from germline, CDR1 is DFQATT and CDR2 is SNEGSKA (reference sequence). Trimming removed 1 base from V and 7 bases from J; junction bases left unmatched: 0. This CDR3 has 11 residues. For the CDR3, the DNA is TGCAGTGCTAGAGGGGACAGTGAAGCTTTCTTT. Residues: CSARGDSEAFF.